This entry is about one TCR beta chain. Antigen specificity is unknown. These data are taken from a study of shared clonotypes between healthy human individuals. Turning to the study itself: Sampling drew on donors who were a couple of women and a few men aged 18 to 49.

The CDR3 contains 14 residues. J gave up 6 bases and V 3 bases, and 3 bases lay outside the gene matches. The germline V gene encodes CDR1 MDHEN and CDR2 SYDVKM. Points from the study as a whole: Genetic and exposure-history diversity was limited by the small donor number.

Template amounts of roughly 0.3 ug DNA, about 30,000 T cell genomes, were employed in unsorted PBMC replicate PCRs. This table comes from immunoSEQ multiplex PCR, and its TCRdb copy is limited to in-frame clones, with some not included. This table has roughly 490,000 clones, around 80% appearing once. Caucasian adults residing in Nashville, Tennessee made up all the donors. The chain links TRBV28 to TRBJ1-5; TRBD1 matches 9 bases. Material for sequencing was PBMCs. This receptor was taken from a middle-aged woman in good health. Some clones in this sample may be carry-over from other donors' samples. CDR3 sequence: CASSFTGGLQPQHF. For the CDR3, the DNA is TGTGCCAGCAGTTTTACAGGGGGCCTTCAGCCCCAGCATTTT. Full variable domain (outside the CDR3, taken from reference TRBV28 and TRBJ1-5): DVKVTQSSRYLVKRTGEKVFLECVQDMDHENMFWYRQDPGLGLRLIYFSYDVKMKEKGDIPEGYSVSREKKERFSLILESASTNQTSMYLCASSFTGGLQPQHFGDGTRLSIL.